These 31 T cell receptor beta chains came from one sample sequenced in a study of cytomegalovirus exposure and HLA in healthy donors. Here immunoSEQ multiplex PCR was the method, and the copy in TCRdb shows in-frame clones only, minus some. The sample has 150,000 to 200,000 clones, 85% seen once. Material: PBMCs. The receptors were gathered from a man younger than 35 in good health and CMV-seropositive.

The chain combines TRBV5-1 with TRBJ2-2, with TRBD2 matching 12 bases. The CDR3 runs to 16 residues. V was pared by 4 bases and J by 3 bases, with 4 bases of the junction left unmatched. Per the germline V gene, CDR1 is SGHRS and CDR2 is YFSETQ. The CDR3 region has the DNA TGCGCCAGCAGCACCGGACTAGCGGGATACACCGGGGAGCTGTTTTTT. It is translated as CASSTGLAGYTGELFF.

J is TRBJ2-2 and V is TRBV28, with 10 positions matching TRBD2. V lost 2 bases to trimming and J lost 6 bases; unmatched junction nucleotides: 9. The CDR3 extends over 17 amino acids. Germline assignment: CDR1 MDHEN and CDR2 SYDVKM. In DNA form, the CDR3 reads TGTGCCAGCAGTTTAGATCGCCTAGCGGGAGTCGCCGGGGAGCTGTTTTTT. Translated: CASSLDRLAGVAGELFF.

The chain links TRBV27 to TRBJ2-6; a weak D match, TRBD1 (5 bases). The CDR3 totals 16 residues. Germline V gene sequence: CDR1 MNHEY, CDR2 SMNVEV (reference sequence). Trimming took 6 bases from V and 0 from J, leaving 12 bases between them. CDR3 nucleotides: TGTGCCAGCAGAACAGGTCTCTCCTCTGGGGCCAACGTCCTGACTTTC. Its protein is CASRTGLSSGANVLTF. The full variable domain, its missing parts supplied by reference TRBV27 and TRBJ2-6, is EAQVTQNPRYLITVTGKKLTVTCSQNMNHEYMSWYRQDPGLGLRQIYYSMNVEVTDKGDVPEGYKVSRKEKRNFPLILESPSPNQTSLYFCASRTGLSSGANVLTFGAGSRLTVL.

This chain connects TRBV27 to TRBJ2-5; a weak D match, TRBD2 (6 bases). The CDR3 runs to 16 residues. Trimming stripped 5 bases from V and 4 bases from J, with 20 bases between. Germline V CDR1 and CDR2: MNHEY, SMNVEV (reference sequence). CDR3 bases: TGTGCCAGCAGTCCCCTCCGGCAGGTGGAGGGAGAGACCCAGTACTTC. Protein sequence: CASSPLRQVEGETQYF.

The rearrangement links TRBV30 to TRBJ2-7, with 7 bases lining up with TRBD1. In germline, CDR1 is GTSNPN, CDR2 SVGIG (reference sequence). The CDR3 runs 15 residues. J lost 2 bases, V lost 4 bases, and 11 bases had no gene match. CDR3 nucleotides: TGTGCCTGGACCATTAGGGGGCAACGAACCTACGAGCAGTACTTC. This encodes CAWTIRGQRTYEQYF.

The rearrangement uses TRBV4-1 and TRBJ2-1, with a tentative D call TRBD1 (6 bases). This CDR3 spans 15 amino acids. Germline V gene data show CDR1 as MGHRA and CDR2 as YSYEKL. The V end lost 0 bases, the J end lost 5 bases, and 11 bases lay between the germline ends. The CDR3 spells CASSQDIRQDNEQFF. The CDR3 nucleotides are TGCGCCAGCAGCCAAGATATTAGACAGGACAATGAGCAGTTCTTC.

The chain is built from TRBV11-3 and TRBJ1-4, with D possibly being TRBD1 (5 bases). CDR3 size: 17 residues. V was clipped by 0 bases and J by 7 bases, with 18 bases between them. Germline lookup yields CDR1 SGHNT and CDR2 YENEEA. The CDR3 reads CASSLDRGTLRGEKLFF. In nucleotides, the CDR3 is TGTGCCAGCAGCTTAGATCGTGGAACTTTAAGGGGTGAAAAACTGTTTTTT.

The CDR3 nucleotides read TGTGCCAGCAGTTTTGGCAGTGCTAGGGGCTACACCTTC. This translates into CASSFGSARGYTF. This rearrangement joins TRBV28 to TRBJ1-2; no reliable D call. Germline V gene lookup returns CDR1 MDHEN and CDR2 SYDVKM. The CDR3 totals 13 residues. Trimming removed 3 bases from V and 8 bases from J, with 13 bases in between.

The chain has TRBV6-1 and TRBJ1-2, with D possibly TRBD1 on 5 matching bases. V lost 7 bases and J 5 bases, leaving 14 bases between the germline ends. CDR1 and CDR2 from the germline V gene are MNHNS and SASEGT. The CDR3 has 13 residues. CDR3 in DNA: TGTGCCAGCATTATCTCAGGGACTTATGGCTACACCTTC. This encodes CASIISGTYGYTF.

J is TRBJ1-2 and V is TRBV6-1, with TRBD1 as a possible D gene (5 bases). This CDR3 region has 16 residues. Germline CDR1 reads MNHNS; CDR2 reads SASEGT. Between the trimmed V and J ends, which lost 0 bases and 8 bases, there was a span of 19 bases. The CDR3 sequence: CASSEALGDFGKGYTF. The CDR3 DNA follows: TGTGCCAGCAGTGAAGCTTTAGGGGATTTTGGGAAAGGCTACACCTTC.

This chain connects TRBV11-2 to TRBJ2-3; D unclear. Germline loops: CDR1 SGHAT, CDR2 FQNNGV. V was clipped by 1 base and J by 4 bases, with 12 bases between them. The CDR3 runs 15 residues. The chain's CDR3 is CASSLGRAYPDTQYF. The CDR3 bases are TGTGCCAGCAGCTTAGGCCGCGCATACCCAGATACGCAGTATTTT.

The genes are TRBV30 and TRBJ2-7; TRBD2 might be the D (5 bases). The germline V gene encodes CDR1 GTSNPN and CDR2 SVGIG (reference sequence). V was pared by 1 base and J by 6 bases, with 13 bases between. The length of the CDR3 is 13 residues. For the CDR3, the DNA is TGTGCCTGGAGTGGAGGGTGGGTTGGCGAGCAGTACTTC. It encodes CAWSGGWVGEQYF.

This chain's CDR3 is CASSPTGYTGELFF. For the CDR3, the DNA is TGTGCCAGCTCACCAACAGGGTACACCGGGGAGCTGTTTTTT. J is TRBJ2-2 and V is TRBV18, with D perhaps TRBD1 (6 bases). Germline CDR1 and CDR2: KGHSH and LQKENI. This CDR3 region has 14 residues. V was cut by 2 bases and J by 3 bases, with 7 bases left in between. Using reference TRBV18 and TRBJ2-2 for the parts outside the CDR3, the full variable domain is NAGVMQNPRHLVRRRGQEARLRCSPMKGHSHVYWYRQLPEEGLKFMVYLQKENIIDESGMPKERFSAEFPKEGPSILRIQQVVRGDSAAYFCASSPTGYTGELFFGEGSRLTVL.

This chain uses TRBV6-1 with TRBJ1-1; the match to TRBD1 covers 9 bases. V trimming: 11 bases; J trimming: 0 bases; junction bases outside the gene matches: 10. Per the germline V gene, CDR1 is MNHNS and CDR2 is SASEGT. The CDR3 contains 15 residues. The CDR3 here is CACGQGSSLNTEAFF. In DNA form, the CDR3 reads TGTGCCTGTGGACAGGGGAGCTCCTTGAACACTGAAGCTTTCTTT.

This chain links TRBV2 with TRBJ2-7, with 10 bases fitting TRBD2. The CDR3 has 19 residues. Germline CDR1 SNHLY, CDR2 FYNNEI. Trimming removed 5 bases from V and 4 bases from J; junction bases left unmatched: 20. The CDR3 is CASSTQSGESGRAGYEQYF. Written as DNA, the CDR3 is TGTGCCAGCAGTACACAAAGCGGAGAGAGCGGGAGGGCCGGATACGAGCAGTACTTC.

The V gene is TRBV7-9, the J gene TRBJ2-7; possible D gene TRBD2, 7 bases. The CDR3 is made up of 14 amino acids. Per germline, CDR1 SEHNR and CDR2 FQNEAQ (reference sequence). Trimming removed 1 base at V and 6 bases at J, with 13 bases between. CDR3 residues: CASSLDGGHLEQYF. DNA for the CDR3: TGTGCCAGCAGCTTAGACGGGGGGCATCTCGAGCAGTACTTC.

The chain uses TRBV14 and TRBJ1-5; a weak D match, TRBD1 (5 bases). The V gene's germline CDR1 is SGHDN and CDR2 FVKESK. CDR3 length: 20 amino acids. Trimming left V 3 bases short and J 2 bases short, with 26 bases between. CDR3 residues: CASSHPKIRQGIWGNQPQHF. The CDR3 bases are TGTGCCAGCAGCCACCCCAAGATCCGGCAGGGTATATGGGGCAATCAGCCCCAGCATTTT.

This chain links TRBV6-5 with TRBJ2-1; 8 bases line up with TRBD2. The CDR3 has 14 residues. Germline values: CDR1 MNHEY, CDR2 SVGAGI. The V and J ends lost 5 bases and 8 bases, in that order; junction bases with no gene match: 8. Here the CDR3 DNA reads TGTGCCAGCAGTCCGGGACTAGTGGTAGATGAGCAGTTCTTC. It translates to CASSPGLVVDEQFF.

This rearrangement joins TRBV28 to TRBJ1-1; possibly TRBD1 for D (5 bases). Germline V CDR1 and CDR2: MDHEN, SYDVKM. The CDR3 sequence is 15 residues long. With 8 bases removed from V and 2 bases from J, the gap between germline ends came to 18 bases. The CDR3 region is CASATGGAVNTEAFF. For the CDR3, the DNA is TGTGCCAGCGCCACTGGAGGGGCCGTTAACACTGAAGCTTTCTTT.

The chain employs TRBV4-1 and TRBJ2-7, with 10 nucleotides matching TRBD1. Germline CDR1 MGHRA, CDR2 YSYEKL. CDR3 length: 16 amino acids. The V segment lost 4 bases and the J segment 4 bases; nucleotides outside the gene matches: 10. CDR3: CASSLRDRGSDYEQYF. CDR3 nucleotide sequence: TGCGCCAGCAGCCTCCGGGACAGGGGCTCGGATTACGAGCAGTACTTC.

The rearrangement joins TRBV7-2 to TRBJ2-5, with 7 bases aligning to TRBD1. CDR1 is SGHTA and CDR2 is FQGNSA in the germline V gene. The CDR3 has 15 residues. The V segment lost 1 base and the J segment 1 base; nucleotides outside the gene matches: 3. CDR3 nucleotides: TGTGCCAGCAGCTTAGGGGGGACAGTCCAAGAGACCCAGTACTTC. This translates into CASSLGGTVQETQYF.

The gene calls are TRBV9 and TRBJ2-3, with 7 bases identical to TRBD2. This CDR3 region has 16 residues. Per germline, CDR1 SGDLS and CDR2 YYNGEE. V trimming: 4 bases; J trimming: 0 bases; junction bases outside the gene matches: 8. The CDR3 protein is CASSKTSSLSTDTQYF. The CDR3 coding sequence is TGTGCCAGCAGCAAGACTAGCAGCCTCAGCACAGATACGCAGTATTTT.

The chain carries TRBV5-1 and TRBJ1-4, with 7 bases matching TRBD1. V was pared by 5 bases and J by 3 bases, with 7 bases of the junction left unmatched. The CDR3 is 15 residues long. Germline V lookup: CDR1 SGHRS, CDR2 YFSETQ. CDR3 nucleotides: TGCGCCAGCAGTACCTCGGGGACAGCTAATGAAAAACTGTTTTTT. Encoded protein: CASSTSGTANEKLFF.

The J gene is TRBJ2-3, the V gene TRBV10-3; 7 bases fit TRBD2. The germline gives CDR1 ENHRY, CDR2 SYGVKD. Trimming took 4 bases from V and 0 from J; bases not matched to a gene: 7. The CDR3 totals 16 residues. In DNA, the CDR3 is TGTGCCATCAGTGGTAGTCTAGCGGCTAGCACAGATACGCAGTATTTT. Translation: CAISGSLAASTDTQYF.

This rearrangement joins TRBV27 to TRBJ2-3; 10 bases align to TRBD1. V was clipped by 5 bases and J by 4 bases; unmatched bases: 3. There are 14 residues in the CDR3. Germline values: CDR1 MNHEY, CDR2 SMNVEV (reference sequence). The chain's CDR3 is CASSKGQGSDTQYF. The CDR3 nucleotides are TGTGCCAGCAGTAAGGGACAGGGGTCAGATACGCAGTATTTT.

This clone was seen a single time. This sequence joins TRBV7-8 and TRBJ2-3, with 11 positions matching TRBD2. J gave up 7 bases and V 5 bases, and 5 bases lay outside the gene matches. Germline V gene lookup returns CDR1 SGHVS and CDR2 FQNEAQ. The CDR3 covers 14 residues. The CDR3: CASSTSGGAHTQYF. CDR3 nucleotides: TGTGCCAGCAGCACTAGCGGGGGCGCCCATACGCAGTATTTT.

Written as DNA, the CDR3 is TGTGCCAGCAGTTTCGGCGGACAGGGGGCGGATGGCTACACCTTC. Amino acids: CASSFGGQGADGYTF. The V call is TRBV28, the J call TRBJ1-2, with TRBD1 matching 11 bases. Germline V lookup: CDR1 MDHEN, CDR2 SYDVKM. The J segment lost 6 bases and the V segment lost 3 bases, leaving 6 bases of the junction unmatched. This CDR3 region has 15 residues.

The count of this clone is one. The V and J genes are TRBV27 and TRBJ1-4; 8 bases align to TRBD1. CDR1 is MNHEY and CDR2 is SMNVEV in the germline V gene (reference sequence). J was trimmed by 7 bases and V by 3 bases; bases with no gene match: 10. This CDR3 contains 16 residues. The CDR3 protein is CASSLLGTGVVEKLFF. CDR3 sequence (DNA): TGTGCCAGCAGTTTGTTAGGGACAGGTGTAGTTGAAAAACTGTTTTTT. Variable domain in full (rest from reference TRBV27 and TRBJ1-4): EAQVTQNPRYLITVTGKKLTVTCSQNMNHEYMSWYRQDPGLGLRQIYYSMNVEVTDKGDVPEGYKVSRKEKRNFPLILESPSPNQTSLYFCASSLLGTGVVEKLFFGSGTQLSVL.

The chain employs TRBV28 and TRBJ2-5; 9 nucleotides agree with TRBD2. Germline-derived CDR1 and CDR2 are MDHEN and SYDVKM. With V trimmed by 5 bases and J by 5 bases, 18 bases remained unmatched. The CDR3 runs to 18 residues. CDR3 DNA sequence: TGTGCCAGCAGTCTCCCTCTTGATAAGCGGGAGGTAGAGGAGACCCAGTACTTC. It translates to CASSLPLDKREVEETQYF.

The CDR3 spells CASSLGAEETQYF. The CDR3 DNA follows: TGTGCCAGCAGTTTAGGGGCGGAAGAGACCCAGTACTTC. The chain carries TRBV28 and TRBJ2-5, with D possibly being TRBD1 (5 bases). Trimming removed 2 bases from V and 3 bases from J, with 7 bases in between. CDR3 length equals 13 residues. Germline assignment: CDR1 MDHEN and CDR2 SYDVKM.

The chain uses TRBV19 and TRBJ1-5, with a tentative D call TRBD1 (6 bases). Looked up from germline, CDR1 is LNHDA and CDR2 is SQIVND (reference sequence). With 4 bases removed from V and 3 bases from J, the gap between germline ends came to 13 bases. This CDR3 comprises 15 residues. The CDR3 bases are TGTGCCAGTAGTAGACCCTCAGGGGCCAATCAGCCCCAGCATTTT. The encoded protein is CASSRPSGANQPQHF.